The clone carrying this T cell receptor (beta chain) was observed a handful of times. These data originate in a study of regulatory T cells in long-lasting Graves disease. Through Arm-PCR of CDR3 regions and iRepertoire HTBI primers, TCR beta libraries were built. TCRdb itself ran the multiplex PCR reads through MiXCR, one entry per CDR3 protein. Of approximately 440,000 distinct CDR3 sequences in the sample, around 15% were seen once. Time point: newly diagnosed GD, antithyroid drugs for less than 3 months. RNA from PBMCs was the source of the TCR library. Peripheral blood, at about 9 milliliters, went into EDTA tubes. CDR3 length: 15 amino acids. Germline values: CDR1 MDHEN, CDR2 SYDVKM. Trimming left V 1 base short and J 1 base short, with 7 bases between. The sample also formed part of further work on T cells in Graves' hyperthyroidism and ophthalmopathy. From that paper: Initially, a first-round RT-PCR of the TCR CDR3 employed the HTBI primer set. The model forecast ophthalmopathy, anticipating it by a median around 6.5 months before onset.

The TCR was taken from a man aged 35-49 years with Graves disease. The rearrangement links TRBV28 to TRBJ1-4; D is unresolved. The material was peripheral blood mononuclear cells (PBMCs), obtained at new diagnosis, from a patient treated with antithyroid drugs. The DNA of the CDR3 is TGTGCCAGCAGTTTATCCGGAGGAACTAATGAAAAACTGTTTTTT. It yields the protein CASSLSGGTNEKLFF.